The 2 T cell receptor beta chains below come from one sample, sequenced in a study of blood T cells in healthy people across ages. A second PCR, run for about 7 to 11 cycles, used a sample-barcoded 5' primer plus a J-beta primer mix. TCRdb ran MiXCR on the 5' RACE reads and lists one entry per CDR3 protein. The table lists about 900,000 distinct CDR3 sequences, roughly 50% of them singletons. The sample taken for sequencing was blood. These receptors all stem from a man aged 25-45 years in good health.

At least ten counts were recorded for this clonotype. V is TRBV10-3 and J is TRBJ2-1; a possible D gene is TRBD1 (5 bases). Trimming shortened V by 10 bases and J by 3 bases, and 13 bases separated the two germline ends. The CDR3 loop spans 13 amino acids. The V gene's germline CDR1 is ENHRY and CDR2 SYGVKD. CDR3 residues: CASRDSSYNEQFF. DNA for the CDR3: TGTGCCAGCAGGGATAGCAGCTACAATGAGCAGTTCTTC.

This sequence joins TRBV4-1 and TRBJ2-5; D gene unclear. The J call may be mistaken, given a closer DNA end match to TRBJ2-7. The germline gives CDR1 MGHRA, CDR2 YSYEKL. The CDR3 covers 12 residues. CDR3 in DNA: TGCGCCAGCACCGGAGAGTGGGACGAGCAGTACTTC. Its translation is CASTGEWDEQYF.